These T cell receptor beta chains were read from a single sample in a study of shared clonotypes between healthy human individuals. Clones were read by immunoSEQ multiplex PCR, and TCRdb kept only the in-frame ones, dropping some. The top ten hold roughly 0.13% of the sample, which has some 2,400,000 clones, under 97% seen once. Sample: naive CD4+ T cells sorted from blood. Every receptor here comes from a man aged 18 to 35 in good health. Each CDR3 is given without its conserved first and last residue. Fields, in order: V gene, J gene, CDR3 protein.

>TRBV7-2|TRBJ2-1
ASSAWTGDEQF
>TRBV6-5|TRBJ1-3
ASSYSRTPGNTIY
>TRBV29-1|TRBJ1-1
SVATLTNTEAF
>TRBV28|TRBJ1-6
ASSLVREWDNNSSLH
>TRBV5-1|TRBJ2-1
ASSQEGLAGVHNEQF
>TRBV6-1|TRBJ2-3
ASSAGTSTDTQY
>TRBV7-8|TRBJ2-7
ASSLKSYEQY
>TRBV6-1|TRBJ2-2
ASEDRGDTGELF
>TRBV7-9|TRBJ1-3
ASSLVLKQGAGNTIY
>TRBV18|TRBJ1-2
ASSPAGSGGYT
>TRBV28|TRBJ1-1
ASRILQGRGPEAF
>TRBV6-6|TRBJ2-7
ASSRQGPNYEQY
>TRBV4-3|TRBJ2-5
ASSQDALGGTQY
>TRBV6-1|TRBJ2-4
ASSIAGVQY
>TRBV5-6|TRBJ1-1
ASSLVLVGREAF
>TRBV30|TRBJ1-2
AWSVGQGGGYT
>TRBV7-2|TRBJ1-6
ASSSTGTSSYNSPLH
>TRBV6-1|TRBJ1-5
ASGGTINQPQH
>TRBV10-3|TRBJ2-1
AISESGQGYYNEQF
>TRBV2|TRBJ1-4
ASSRGQAATNEKLF
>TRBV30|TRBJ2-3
AWINPHTQY
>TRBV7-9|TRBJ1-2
ASSLATTGTPYGYT
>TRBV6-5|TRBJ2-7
ASSLARDEQY
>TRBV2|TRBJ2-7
ASSTGRSSYEQY
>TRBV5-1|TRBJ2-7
ASSLGSSQTYEQY
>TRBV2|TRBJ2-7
ASSEETGSYEQY
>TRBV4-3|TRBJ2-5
ASSQMASQETQY
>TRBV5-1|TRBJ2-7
ASSRDPLGSDYEQY
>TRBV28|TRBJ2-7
ASTRGGAYEQY
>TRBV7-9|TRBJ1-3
ASTQRGGNTIY
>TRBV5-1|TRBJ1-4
ASSFTGKGEKLF
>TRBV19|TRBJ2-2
ASSSPGTSGGTGELF
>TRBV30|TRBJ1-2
AWRQPGATTKYGYT
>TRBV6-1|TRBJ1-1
ASSSPLGTEAF
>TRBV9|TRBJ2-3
ASSDSGGKSDTQY
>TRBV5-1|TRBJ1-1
ASSPHRVGTEAF
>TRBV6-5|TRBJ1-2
ASNNARGLYGYT
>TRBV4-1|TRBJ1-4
ASHRSGTLERNEKLF
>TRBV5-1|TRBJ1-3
ASSRDRDENTIY
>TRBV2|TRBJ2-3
ASKAGLTDTQY
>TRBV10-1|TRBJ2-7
ASRSGLAGAEQY
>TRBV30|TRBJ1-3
VWSVGFPSGNTIY
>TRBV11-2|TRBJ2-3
ASSSIAGGTTDTQY
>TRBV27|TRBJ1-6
ASTSYNSPLH
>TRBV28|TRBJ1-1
ASSLGGGLGNTEAF
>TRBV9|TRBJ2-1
ASSARTSGPSNEQF